This T cell receptor (beta chain) is from a study of human T cells and chemical hapten exposure. As for the study in general: For the roughly 26-week duration of the study, patients were given weekly doses of diphenylcyclopropenone on the scalp. Patients, a majority of them female, were diagnosed with alopecia areata, totalis or universalis.

Via MiXCR, TCRdb re-called the RACE reads, giving one row per CDR3 protein. The data show tens of thousands of distinct CDR3 sequences, with 10% seen just once and roughly a quarter held by the top ten. Broader study findings: Significantly more large CDR3 similarity clusters were formed by expanded TCRs than by controls. Donor immune responses may differ from healthy people's, since all donors had alopecia.

This clonotype showed up just a few times. The antigen is unknown. Time point denoted: pre-sensitization, week 0. Treatment given: therapeutic diphenylcyclopropenone sensitization with weekly scalp DPC. Unfractionated whole blood was the source from which total RNA was extracted. V gave up 3 bases and J gave up 4 bases, with 11 bases separating them. The CDR3 extends over 14 amino acids. The sample in question was whole blood, obtained in connection with sensitization to the hapten diphenylcyclopropenone (DPC). J is TRBJ2-3 and V is TRBV12-3 or TRBV12-4; TRBD1 is a possible D gene (6 bases). The sequence was collected from a man aged 45-65 years with alopecia areata. Some clones in this sample may be carry-over from other donors' samples. CDR3 protein: CASSLQGWPDTQYF. In nucleotides, the CDR3 is TGTGCCAGCAGTTTGCAGGGGTGGCCAGATACGCAGTATTTT.